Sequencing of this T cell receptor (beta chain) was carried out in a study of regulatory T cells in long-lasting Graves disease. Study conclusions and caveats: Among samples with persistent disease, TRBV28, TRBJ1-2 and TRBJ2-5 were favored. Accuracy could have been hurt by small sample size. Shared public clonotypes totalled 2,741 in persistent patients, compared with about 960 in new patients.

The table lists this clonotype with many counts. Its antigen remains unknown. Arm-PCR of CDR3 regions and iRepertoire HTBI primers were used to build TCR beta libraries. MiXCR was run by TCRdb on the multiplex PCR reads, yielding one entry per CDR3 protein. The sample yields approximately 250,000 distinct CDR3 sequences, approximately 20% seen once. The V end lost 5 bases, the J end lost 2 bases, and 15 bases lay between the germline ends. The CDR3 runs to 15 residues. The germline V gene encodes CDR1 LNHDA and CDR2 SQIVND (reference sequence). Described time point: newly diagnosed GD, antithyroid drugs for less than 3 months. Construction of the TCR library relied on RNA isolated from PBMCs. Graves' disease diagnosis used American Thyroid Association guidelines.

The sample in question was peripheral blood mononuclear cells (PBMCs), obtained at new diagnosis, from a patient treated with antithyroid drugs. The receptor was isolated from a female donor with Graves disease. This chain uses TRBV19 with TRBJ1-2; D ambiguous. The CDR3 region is CASSSPGHRNYGYTF. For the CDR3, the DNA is TGTGCCAGTAGTTCACCGGGCCACAGAAACTATGGCTACACCTTC.